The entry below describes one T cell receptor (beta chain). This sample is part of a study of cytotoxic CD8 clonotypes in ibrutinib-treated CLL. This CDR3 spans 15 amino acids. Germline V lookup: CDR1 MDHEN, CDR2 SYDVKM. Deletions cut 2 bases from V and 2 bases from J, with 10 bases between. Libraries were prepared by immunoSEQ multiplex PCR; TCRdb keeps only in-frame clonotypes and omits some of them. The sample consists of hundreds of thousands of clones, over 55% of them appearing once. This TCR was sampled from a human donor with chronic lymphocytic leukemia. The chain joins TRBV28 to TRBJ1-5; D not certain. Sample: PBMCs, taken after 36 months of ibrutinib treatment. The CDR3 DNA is TGTGCCAGCAGTTTAAGGCGTTCGCGCAATCAGCCCCAGCATTTT. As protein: CASSLRRSRNQPQHF. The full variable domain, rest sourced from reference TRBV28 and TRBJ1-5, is DVKVTQSSRYLVKRTGEKVFLECVQDMDHENMFWYRQDPGLGLRLIYFSYDVKMKEKGDIPEGYSVSREKKERFSLILESASTNQTSMYLCASSLRRSRNQPQHFGDGTRLSIL.